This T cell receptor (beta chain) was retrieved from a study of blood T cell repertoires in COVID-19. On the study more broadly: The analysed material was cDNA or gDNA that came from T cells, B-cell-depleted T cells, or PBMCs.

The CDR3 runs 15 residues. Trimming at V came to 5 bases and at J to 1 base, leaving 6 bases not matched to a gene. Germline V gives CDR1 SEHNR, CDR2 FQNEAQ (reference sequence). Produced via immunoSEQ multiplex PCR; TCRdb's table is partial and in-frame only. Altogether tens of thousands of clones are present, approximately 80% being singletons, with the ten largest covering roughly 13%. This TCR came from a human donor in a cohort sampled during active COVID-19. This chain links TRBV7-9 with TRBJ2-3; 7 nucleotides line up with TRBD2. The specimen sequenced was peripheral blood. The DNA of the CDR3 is TGTGCCAGCAGCCTGGCCCGGGGGGGCACAGATACGCAGTATTTT. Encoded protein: CASSLARGGTDTQYF.